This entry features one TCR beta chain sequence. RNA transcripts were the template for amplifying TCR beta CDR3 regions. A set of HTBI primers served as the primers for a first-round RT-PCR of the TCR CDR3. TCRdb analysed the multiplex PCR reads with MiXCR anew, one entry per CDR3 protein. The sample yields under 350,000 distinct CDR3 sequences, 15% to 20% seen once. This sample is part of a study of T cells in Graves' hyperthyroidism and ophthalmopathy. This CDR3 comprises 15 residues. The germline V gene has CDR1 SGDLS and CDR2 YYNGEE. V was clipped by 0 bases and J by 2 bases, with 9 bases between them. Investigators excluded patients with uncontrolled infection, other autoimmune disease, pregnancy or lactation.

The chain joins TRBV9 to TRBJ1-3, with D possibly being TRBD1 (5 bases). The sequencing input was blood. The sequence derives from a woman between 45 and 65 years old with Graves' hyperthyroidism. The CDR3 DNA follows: TGTGCCAGCAGCGTAGGGTCGGGGCCTGGAAACACCATATATTTT. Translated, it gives CASSVGSGPGNTIYF.